This TCR beta chain emerged from a study of T cell responses to AZD1222 COVID-19 vaccine. Study as a whole: Analysis merged second doses at about 4 or about 12 weeks.

Turning to this clone: Its target is not known.

Clones were sequenced by immunoSEQ multiplex PCR, and TCRdb holds only the in-frame ones, with some missing. The profile shows 100,000 to 150,000 clones, 90% of them singletons. Trimming left V 2 bases short and J 4 bases short, with 6 bases between. The CDR3 consists of 13 residues. Per the germline V gene, CDR1 is SGHNT and CDR2 is YYREEE (reference sequence). Study results and limitations: Baseline seropositivity occurred in only a handful of AZD1222 recipients. Repertoire sampling occurred only after the peak T cell response. Recipients of two AZD1222 doses showed rising Spike-specific TCR breadth and depth.

V and J are TRBV5-4 and TRBJ2-2; no clear D. The origin of this receptor is an adult in good health. Sequenced here: peripheral blood, sampled on day 0 of AZD1222 vaccination. Here the CDR3 reads CASSFRITGELFF. The CDR3 bases are TGTGCCAGCAGCTTCAGAATCACCGGGGAGCTGTTTTTT.